This TCR beta chain was identified in a study of OX40 agonist ivuxolimab in advanced cancers. Study-level background: Among those enrolled, mean age was about 62 years (range roughly 23 to 90) and about 79% were male. Anti-PD-1, anti-PD-L1 or anti-CTLA-4 therapy given earlier was allowed, and around 40% had some. Study conclusions and caveats: The 0.1-3.0 mg/kg partial responders had among the lowest clonal expansion.

About this clone itself: Its antigen is not known.

Patients were ineligible given autoimmune disease history or systemic immunosuppression. The germline V and J ends were trimmed by 2 bases and 4 bases, with 8 bases remaining between them. CDR3 length: 13 residues. The germline gives CDR1 SEHNR, CDR2 FQNEAQ (reference sequence). Assay: immunoSEQ multiplex PCR; the TCRdb copy retains only in-frame clones and omits some. The sample lists roughly 46,000 clones, just over 85% occurring once. The source was CD4+ or CD8+ T cells sorted from blood, collected in a trial of the OX40 agonist ivuxolimab. This TCR was sampled from an adult with an advanced solid tumor such as melanoma, head and neck, liver or kidney cancer. The genes are TRBV7-9 and TRBJ1-2; D ambiguous. Here the CDR3 reads CASSLTDFYGYTF. CDR3 DNA sequence: TGTGCCAGCAGCTTAACTGACTTCTATGGCTACACCTTC.